What follows is one T cell receptor (beta chain) and its context. This clonotype was recorded many times. Which antigen it targets is not known. No much larger clone exists at a distance of one base, and base qualities are not known. This entry comes from a study of T-cell reconstitution after alpha-beta-depleted transplantation in children (dated by TCRdb to 2016 to 2017). About the full investigation: Using TCR repertoire profiling, the study quantitatively followed how T-cell immune reconstitution unfolded in children after TCRalphabeta/CD19-depleted allogeneic hematopoietic cell transplantation.

Libraries were made using PCR. Instrument on record: Illumina HiSeq 2500. TCR library preparation used molecular barcoding, with unique molecular identifiers applied to normalize quantification of the TCRbeta repertoire. TCRdb redid the processing of the public reads, applying fastp at Q25 and MiXCR, and retained in-frame beta chains. Under each unique CDR3 protein, matching rows form one entry showing the most common genes and DNA. A total of roughly 200,000 distinct CDR3 sequences appear in this sample, about 9.2% of them only once. The ten most abundant clones make up 5% to 7% of the sample. The CDR3 sequence holds 17 residues, the cysteine and phenylalanine included. The retained sequence is limited to the CDR3, 51 bases, with the frame set at the first base. Ends trimmed: V by 1 base, J by 3 bases; bases unmatched to a gene: 12. CDR1 and CDR2, per the germline V gene (reference sequence), are DFQATT and SNEGSKA.

The sequences come from PBMCs from the stem cell graft donor, collected from the stem cell graft. The sequence came from a human donor who donated a stem cell graft to a child with acute lymphoblastic leukemia. Recombination connected TRBV20-1 to TRBJ2-3; 8 bases in the middle match TRBD2. The CDR3 protein: CSARVGTSGLGTDTQYF. In nucleotide form, the sequence is TGCAGTGCTAGAGTGGGGACTAGTGGGTTGGGTACAGATACGCAGTATTTT.